This TCR beta chain was captured in a study of T cells in Graves' hyperthyroidism and ophthalmopathy (dated by TCRdb to the late 2010s). Notes on the research overall: Peripheral blood was sampled at the time of initial diagnosis, prior to any treatment. TCR V-J signatures able to tell the groups apart were searched for in a discovery cohort of 100 patients, of whom 43 had Graves' ophthalmopathy and 57 had stable Graves' hyperthyroidism. Prospective prediction of ophthalmopathy was tested in an independent validation cohort of under 20 hyperthyroidism patients and around 16 patients who later progressed to ophthalmopathy. The approximately 97 discovery patients were randomly divided into training and test sets at a 7:3 ratio. In several Graves' hyperthyroidism patients, the study also compared T-cell repertoires from thyroid tissue with T-cell repertoires from blood. Once sampling was done, hyperthyroidism patients were given methimazole at a starting dose of 30 mg daily, whereas ophthalmopathy patients were given high-dose intravenous methylprednisolone. TCR Vbeta CDR3 sequencing of roughly 140 peripheral blood samples (43 ophthalmopathy, about 80 hyperthyroidism and approximately 17 progressor patients) is reported in the paper. Study-wide findings and limitations: Most expanded thyroid clonotypes (frequency above 0.001) were also detected in blood, suggesting blood repertoires may reflect thyroid immune responses. A model built on a 13 V-J signature distinguished ophthalmopathy from stable hyperthyroidism, reaching 87.88% sensitivity and under 84% specificity in cross-validation and 80%/75% in testing. In validation, the model predicted progression to ophthalmopathy with roughly 70% sensitivity and around 72% specificity, a median of around 6.6 months before onset. Sample size was not statistically predetermined, and investigators were not blinded to group allocation.

This clonotype was seen at least ten times. No cognate antigen has been identified for it. No base qualities exist here, and no much larger clone lies one base off it. Graves' hyperthyroidism was defined as stable when no progression to ophthalmopathy occurred over 18 months of follow-up. Hyperthyroidism patients were newly diagnosed, had a disease duration of under 2 months, and were aged 18 to 65 years. The study excluded patients with uncontrolled infections, other autoimmune diseases, pregnancy or lactation. Diagnoses were based on clinical symptoms, serum thyroxine and TRAb, thyroid ultrasound and orbital computed tomography. PBMCs were isolated from 10 ml of fresh peripheral blood by Ficoll-Paque density gradient centrifugation. Total RNA was extracted with Trizol reagent, and quality was checked on an Agilent 2100 Bioanalyzer. Amplification of TCR beta CDR3 regions was carried out from RNA transcripts. A first-round RT-PCR of the TCR CDR3 used the HTBI primer set with the Qiagen OneStep RT-PCR kit. A second multiplex PCR round built the libraries, followed by size selection and purification. The libraries were sequenced on an Illumina HiSeq2000 using paired-end 100 bp reads. The authors' analysis ran thus. Raw data were processed with SOAPnuke, discarding reads with adapters, uncalled bases, mean Phred below 15, or no exact constant-primer or identifier match. COPE v1.2.5 was used to merge high-quality paired reads, and clonotypes were defined as unique nucleotide sequences. MiTCR v1.1 was used to align clonotypes to the IMGT TRBV, TRBD and TRBJ reference segments. The analysis was restricted to V-J combinations with a frequency above 0.0001, which together covered just over 98% of the repertoires. A TCS score was defined as the ratio of F50 (clonal expansion) to E x V (chaos), with BLOSUM62-based TCRdist applied between CDR3 peptides within each V-J. Welch's t-statistics and random forest reduced just over 500 V-J features to some 14, which were used in a naive Bayes classifier (R e1071). The public reads were reanalyzed by TCRdb: fastp trimming at Q25, MiXCR alignment, in-frame beta chains only. Every entry covers one CDR3 protein and lists the most common genes and DNA from its rows. These V and J calls originate from TCRdb's pipeline instead of the authors' own analysis. The sample table holds hundreds of thousands of distinct CDR3 sequences, of which approximately 14% were seen once. 12% to 15% of the sample comes from the top ten.

Material for sequencing was blood. This receptor was taken from a woman between 18 and 30 years old with Graves' hyperthyroidism.

The CDR3 region has the sequence CASSENRGHGPDTQYF. The nucleotide sequence is given as TGTGCCAGCAGCGAAAACAGGGGGCATGGTCCAGATACGCAGTATTTT. The rearrangement combines TRBV7-2 with TRBJ2-3; 9 of the junction bases match TRBD1. Measured from the cysteine to the phenylalanine, the CDR3 is 16 residues long. Of all the DNA, just the CDR3 is kept, 48 bases in frame from base 1. CDR1 and CDR2 are read off the germline V gene as SGHTA and FQGNSA. Trimming takes 5 bases off V and 4 bases off J; junction bases not matched to a gene: 10.